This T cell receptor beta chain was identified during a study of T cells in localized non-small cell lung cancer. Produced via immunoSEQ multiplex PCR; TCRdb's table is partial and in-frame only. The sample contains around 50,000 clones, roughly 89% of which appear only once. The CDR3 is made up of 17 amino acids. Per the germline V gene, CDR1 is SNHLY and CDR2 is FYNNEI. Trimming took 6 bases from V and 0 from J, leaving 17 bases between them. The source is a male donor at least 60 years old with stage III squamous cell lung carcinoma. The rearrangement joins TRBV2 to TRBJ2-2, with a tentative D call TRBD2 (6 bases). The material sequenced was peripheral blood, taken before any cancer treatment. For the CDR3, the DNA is TGTGCCAGCAGCGGGACCAAGGGGAGGTCGAACACCGGGGAGCTGTTTTTT. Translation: CASSGTKGRSNTGELFF.